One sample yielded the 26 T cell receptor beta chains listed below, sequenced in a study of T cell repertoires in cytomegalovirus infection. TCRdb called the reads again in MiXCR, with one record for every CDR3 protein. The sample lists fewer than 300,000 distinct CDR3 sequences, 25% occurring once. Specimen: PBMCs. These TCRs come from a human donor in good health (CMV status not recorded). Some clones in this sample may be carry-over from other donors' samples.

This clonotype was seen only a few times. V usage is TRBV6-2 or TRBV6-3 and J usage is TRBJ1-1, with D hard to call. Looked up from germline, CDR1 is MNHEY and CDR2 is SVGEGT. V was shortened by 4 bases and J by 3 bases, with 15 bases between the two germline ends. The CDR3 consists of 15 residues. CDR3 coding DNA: TGTGCCAGCAGTTTCTCCTCTATTGACGACACTGAAGCTTTCTTT. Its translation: CASSFSSIDDTEAFF.

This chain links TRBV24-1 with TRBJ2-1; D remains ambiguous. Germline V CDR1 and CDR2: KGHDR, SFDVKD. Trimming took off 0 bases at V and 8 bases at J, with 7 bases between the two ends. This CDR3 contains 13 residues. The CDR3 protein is CATSDLGRDEQFF. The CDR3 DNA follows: TGTGCCACCAGTGATTTGGGGCGAGATGAGCAGTTCTTC.

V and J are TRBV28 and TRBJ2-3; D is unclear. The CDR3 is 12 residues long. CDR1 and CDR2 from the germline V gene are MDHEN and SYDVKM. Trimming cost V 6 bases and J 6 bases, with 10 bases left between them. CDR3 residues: CASRRDGDTQYF. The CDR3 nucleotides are TGTGCCAGCAGGAGAGACGGGGATACGCAGTATTTT.

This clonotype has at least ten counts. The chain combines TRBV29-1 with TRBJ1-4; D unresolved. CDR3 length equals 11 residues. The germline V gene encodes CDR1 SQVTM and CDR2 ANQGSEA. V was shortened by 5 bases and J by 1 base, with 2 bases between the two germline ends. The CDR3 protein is CSVRTNEKLFF. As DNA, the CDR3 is TGCAGCGTTCGAACTAATGAAAAACTGTTTTTT. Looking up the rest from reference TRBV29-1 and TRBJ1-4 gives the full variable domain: SAVISQKPSRDICQRGTSLTIQCQVDSQVTMMFWYRQQPGQSLTLIATANQGSEATYESGFVIDKFPISRPNLTFSTLTVSNMSPEDSSIYLCSVRTNEKLFFGSGTQLSVL.

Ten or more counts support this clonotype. The CDR3 DNA sequence: TGTGCCAGCAGCCCTGAATTTGGTCCTGGATATGGCTACACCTTC. It encodes CASSPEFGPGYGYTF. This chain uses TRBV4-2 with TRBJ1-2; D gene ambiguous. There are 15 residues in the CDR3. The germline V and J ends were trimmed by 4 bases and 5 bases, with 17 bases remaining between them. The V gene's germline CDR1 is LGHNA and CDR2 YNFKEQ.

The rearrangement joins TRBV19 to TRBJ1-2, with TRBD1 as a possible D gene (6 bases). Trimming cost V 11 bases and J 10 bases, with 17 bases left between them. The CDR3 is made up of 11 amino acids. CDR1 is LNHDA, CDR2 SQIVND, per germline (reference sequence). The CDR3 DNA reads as TGTGCCGCGAGGACAGACCTACCCTACACCTTC. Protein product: CAARTDLPYTF.

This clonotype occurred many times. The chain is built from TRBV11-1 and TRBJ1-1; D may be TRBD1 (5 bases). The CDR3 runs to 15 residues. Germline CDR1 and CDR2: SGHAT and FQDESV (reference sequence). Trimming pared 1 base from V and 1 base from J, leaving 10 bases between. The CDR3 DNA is TGTGCCAGCAGCTTAGGGTCAGGGAGGAACACTGAAGCTTTCTTT. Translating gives CASSLGSGRNTEAFF. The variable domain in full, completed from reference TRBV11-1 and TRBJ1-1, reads EAEVAQSPRYKITEKSQAVAFWCDPISGHATLYWYRQILGQGPELLVQFQDESVVDDSQLPKDRFSAERLKGVDSTLKIQPAELGDSAMYLCASSLGSGRNTEAFFGQGTRLTVV.

CDR3 residues: CASSTGQPYNEQFF. The CDR3 DNA sequence: TGTGCCAGTAGTACGGGACAGCCGTACAATGAGCAGTTCTTC. The chain recombines TRBV19 with TRBJ2-1; 7 positions agree with TRBD1. The CDR3 is 14 residues long. Germline V CDR1 and CDR2: LNHDA, SQIVND (reference sequence). J was trimmed by 4 bases and V by 4 bases; bases with no gene match: 4. The variable domain in full, completed from reference TRBV19 and TRBJ2-1, reads DGGITQSPKYLFRKEGQNVTLSCEQNLNHDAMYWYRQDPGQGLRLIYYSQIVNDFQKGDIAEGYSVSREKKESFPLTVTSAQKNPTAFYLCASSTGQPYNEQFFGPGTRLTVL.

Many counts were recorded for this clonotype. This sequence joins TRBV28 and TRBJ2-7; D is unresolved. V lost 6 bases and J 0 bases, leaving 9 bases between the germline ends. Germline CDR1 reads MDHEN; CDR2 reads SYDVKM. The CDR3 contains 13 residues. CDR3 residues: CASSLIRSYEQYF. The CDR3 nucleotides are TGTGCCAGCAGCTTGATCCGCTCCTACGAGCAGTACTTC. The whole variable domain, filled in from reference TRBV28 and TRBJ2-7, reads DVKVTQSSRYLVKRTGEKVFLECVQDMDHENMFWYRQDPGLGLRLIYFSYDVKMKEKGDIPEGYSVSREKKERFSLILESASTNQTSMYLCASSLIRSYEQYFGPGTRLTVT.

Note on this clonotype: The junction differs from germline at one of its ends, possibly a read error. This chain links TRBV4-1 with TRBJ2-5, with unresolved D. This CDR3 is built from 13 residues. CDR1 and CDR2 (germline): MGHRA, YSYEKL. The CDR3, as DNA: TGTGCCAGCAGTTACGACTCCGAGGAGACCCAGTACTTC. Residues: CASSYDSEETQYF.

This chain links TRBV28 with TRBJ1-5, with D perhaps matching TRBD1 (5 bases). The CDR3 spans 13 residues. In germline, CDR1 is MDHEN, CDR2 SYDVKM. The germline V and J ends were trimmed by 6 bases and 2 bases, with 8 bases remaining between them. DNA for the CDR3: TGTGCCAGCAGAAGGGACGGCAATCAGCCCCAGCATTTT. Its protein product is CASRRDGNQPQHF.

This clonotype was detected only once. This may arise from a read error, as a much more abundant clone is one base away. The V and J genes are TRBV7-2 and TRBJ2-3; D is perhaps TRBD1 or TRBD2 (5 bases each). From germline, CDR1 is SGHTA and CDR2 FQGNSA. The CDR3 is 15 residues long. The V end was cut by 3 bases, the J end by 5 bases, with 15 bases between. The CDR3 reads CASSFGTKLGDTQYF. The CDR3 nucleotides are TGTGCCAGCAGCTTCGGGACGAAATTGGGAGATACGCAGTATTTT.

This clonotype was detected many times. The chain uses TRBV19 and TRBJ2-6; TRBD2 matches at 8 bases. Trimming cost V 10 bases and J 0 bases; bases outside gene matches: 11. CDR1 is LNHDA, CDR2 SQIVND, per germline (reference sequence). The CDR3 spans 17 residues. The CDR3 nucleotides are TGTGCCACCTCGAGGAGCGGGGGTGCCTCTGGGGCCAACGTCCTGACTTTC. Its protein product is CATSRSGGASGANVLTF.

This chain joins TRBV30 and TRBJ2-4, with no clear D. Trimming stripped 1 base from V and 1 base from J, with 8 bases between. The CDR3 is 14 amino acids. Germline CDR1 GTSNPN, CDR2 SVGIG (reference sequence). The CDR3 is CAWSGLGAKNIQYF. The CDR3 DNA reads TGTGCCTGGAGTGGGCTGGGGGCCAAAAACATTCAGTACTTC.

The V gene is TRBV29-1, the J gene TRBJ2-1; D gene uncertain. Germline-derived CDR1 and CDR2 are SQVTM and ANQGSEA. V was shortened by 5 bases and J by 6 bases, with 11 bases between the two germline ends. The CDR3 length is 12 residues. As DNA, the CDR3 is TGCAGCGTTTCCTTGAGTGGCAATGAGCAGTTCTTC. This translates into CSVSLSGNEQFF.

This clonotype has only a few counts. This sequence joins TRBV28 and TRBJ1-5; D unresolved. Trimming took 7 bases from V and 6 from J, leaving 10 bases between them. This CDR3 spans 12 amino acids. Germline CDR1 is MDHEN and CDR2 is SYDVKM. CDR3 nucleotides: TGTGCCAGCAATAAGGTCGGTCAGCCCCAGCATTTT. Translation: CASNKVGQPQHF.

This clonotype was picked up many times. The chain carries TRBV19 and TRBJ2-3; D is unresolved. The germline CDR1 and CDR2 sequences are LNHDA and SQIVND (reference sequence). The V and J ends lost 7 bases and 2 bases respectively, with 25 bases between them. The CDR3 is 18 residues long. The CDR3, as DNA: TGTGCCAGTACCCCGAGCCCCATTCTCGGCGGTCTCACAGATACGCAGTATTTT. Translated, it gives CASTPSPILGGLTDTQYF.

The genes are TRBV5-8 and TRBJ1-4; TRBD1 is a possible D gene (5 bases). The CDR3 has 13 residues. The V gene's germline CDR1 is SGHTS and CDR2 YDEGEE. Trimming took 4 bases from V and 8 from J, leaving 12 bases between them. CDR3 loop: CASSLKPGEKLFF. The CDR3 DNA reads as TGTGCCAGCAGCCTAAAGCCAGGGGAAAAACTGTTTTTT.

CDR3 amino acids: CASGLNEQYF. The CDR3 region has the DNA TGTGCCAGTGGCCTCAACGAGCAGTACTTC. The chain has TRBV28 and TRBJ2-7; D remains unclear. V dropped 9 bases and J dropped 5 bases, with 8 bases sitting between them. From germline, CDR1 is MDHEN and CDR2 SYDVKM. The CDR3 spans 10 residues.

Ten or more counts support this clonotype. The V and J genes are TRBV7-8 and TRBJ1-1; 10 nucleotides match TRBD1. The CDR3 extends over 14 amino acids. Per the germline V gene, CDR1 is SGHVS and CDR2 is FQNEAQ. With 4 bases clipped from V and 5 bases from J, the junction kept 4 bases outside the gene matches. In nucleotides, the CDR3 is TGTGCCAGCAGCTCGACAGGGGGCCATACTGAAGCTTTCTTT. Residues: CASSSTGGHTEAFF.

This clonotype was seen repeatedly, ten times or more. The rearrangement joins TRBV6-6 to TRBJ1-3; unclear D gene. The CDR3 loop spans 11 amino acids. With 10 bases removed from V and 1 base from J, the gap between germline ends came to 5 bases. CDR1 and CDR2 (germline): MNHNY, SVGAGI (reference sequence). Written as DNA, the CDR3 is TGTGCCACCGAATCTGGAAACACCATATATTTT. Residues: CATESGNTIYF.

The CDR3 sequence is CASSLMASSNEQFF. The CDR3 coding sequence is TGTGCCAGCAGCTTAATGGCTAGCAGCAATGAGCAGTTCTTC. The chain employs TRBV7-3 and TRBJ2-1, with D possibly being TRBD2 (5 bases). The CDR3 has 14 amino acids. Trimming left V 1 base short and J 6 bases short, with 10 bases between. CDR1 is SGHTA and CDR2 is FQGTGA in the germline V gene.

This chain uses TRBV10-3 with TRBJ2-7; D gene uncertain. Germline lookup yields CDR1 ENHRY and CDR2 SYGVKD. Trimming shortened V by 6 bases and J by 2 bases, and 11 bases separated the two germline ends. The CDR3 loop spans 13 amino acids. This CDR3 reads CAISLTGPYEQYF. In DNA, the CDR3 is TGTGCCATCAGCCTTACCGGCCCCTACGAGCAGTACTTC.

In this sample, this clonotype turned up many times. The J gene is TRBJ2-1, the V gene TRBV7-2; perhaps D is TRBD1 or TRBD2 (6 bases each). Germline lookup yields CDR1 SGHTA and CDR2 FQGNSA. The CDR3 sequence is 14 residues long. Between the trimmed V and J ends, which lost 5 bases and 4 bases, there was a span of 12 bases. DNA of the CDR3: TGTGCCAGCAGCCCACAGGGACTTTACAATGAGCAGTTCTTC. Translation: CASSPQGLYNEQFF.

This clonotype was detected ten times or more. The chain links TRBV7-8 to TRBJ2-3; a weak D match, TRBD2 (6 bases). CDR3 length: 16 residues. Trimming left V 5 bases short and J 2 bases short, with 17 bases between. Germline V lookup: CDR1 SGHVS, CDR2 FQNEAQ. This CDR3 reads CASSHGTHFDTDTQYF. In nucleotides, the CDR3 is TGTGCCAGCAGCCACGGGACTCACTTTGACACAGATACGCAGTATTTT.

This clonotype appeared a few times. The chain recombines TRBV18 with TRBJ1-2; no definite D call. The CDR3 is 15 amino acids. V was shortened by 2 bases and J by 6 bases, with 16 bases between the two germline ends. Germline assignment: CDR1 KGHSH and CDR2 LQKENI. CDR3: CASSPMGQLGDGYTF. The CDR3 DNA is TGTGCCAGCTCACCAATGGGCCAGCTTGGAGATGGCTACACCTTC.